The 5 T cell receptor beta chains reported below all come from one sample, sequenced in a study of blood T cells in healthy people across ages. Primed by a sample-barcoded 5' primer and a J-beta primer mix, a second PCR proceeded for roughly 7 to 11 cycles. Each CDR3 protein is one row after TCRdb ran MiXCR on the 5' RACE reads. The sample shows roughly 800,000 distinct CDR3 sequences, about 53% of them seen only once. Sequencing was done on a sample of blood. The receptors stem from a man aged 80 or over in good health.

The CDR3 sequence is CASSLLASDTQYF. The CDR3 DNA sequence: TGTGCCAGCAGCTTATTGGCCTCAGATACGCAGTATTTT. The rearrangement uses TRBV7-9 and TRBJ2-3; no firm D call. Looked up from germline, CDR1 is SEHNR and CDR2 is FQNEAQ (reference sequence). Trimming took off 2 bases at V and 4 bases at J, with 7 bases between the two ends. CDR3 size: 13 residues.

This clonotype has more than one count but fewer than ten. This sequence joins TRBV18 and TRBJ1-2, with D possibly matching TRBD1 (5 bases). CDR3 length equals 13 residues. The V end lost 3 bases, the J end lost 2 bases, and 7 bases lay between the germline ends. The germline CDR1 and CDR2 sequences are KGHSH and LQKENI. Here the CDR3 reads CASSPAGNYGYTF. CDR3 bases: TGTGCCAGCTCACCGGCAGGGAACTATGGCTACACCTTC.

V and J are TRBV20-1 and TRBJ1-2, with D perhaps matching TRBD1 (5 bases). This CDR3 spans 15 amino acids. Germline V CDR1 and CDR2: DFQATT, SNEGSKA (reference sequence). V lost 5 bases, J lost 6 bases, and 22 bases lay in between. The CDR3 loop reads CSASGVVGAKDGYTF. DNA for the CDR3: TGCAGTGCTTCCGGTGTCGTAGGGGCTAAGGATGGCTACACCTTC.

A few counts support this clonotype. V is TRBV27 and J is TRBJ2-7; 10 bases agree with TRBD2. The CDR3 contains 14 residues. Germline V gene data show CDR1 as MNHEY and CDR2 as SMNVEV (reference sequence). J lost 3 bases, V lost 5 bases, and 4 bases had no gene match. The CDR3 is CASSVLAGGYEQYF. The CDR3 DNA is TGTGCCAGCAGTGTATTAGCGGGAGGCTACGAGCAGTACTTC.

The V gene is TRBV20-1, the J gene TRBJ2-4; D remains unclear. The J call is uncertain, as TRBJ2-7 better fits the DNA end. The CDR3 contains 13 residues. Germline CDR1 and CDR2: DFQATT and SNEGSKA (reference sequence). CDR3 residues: CSARDLVAYEQYF. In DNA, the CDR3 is TGCAGTGCTAGAGACCTCGTCGCCTACGAGCAGTACTTC.